Listed here are 19 T cell receptor beta chains from one sample, sequenced in a study of T-cell memory formation after mild COVID-19. TCRdb re-analysed the 5' RACE reads in MiXCR, keeping a single row per CDR3 protein. The data hold 350,000 to 500,000 distinct CDR3 sequences, with 15% to 20% observed a single time. Sequences were obtained from PBMCs or a T cell subset sorted from them (not recorded which). These receptors came from a young man who had mild COVID-19 (a few samples of this study predate the infection). Cell type and time point are not known.

The chain uses TRBV2 and TRBJ1-1; 7 bases match TRBD1. The V segment lost 8 bases and the J segment 7 bases; nucleotides outside the gene matches: 7. Germline V gives CDR1 SNHLY, CDR2 FYNNEI. The CDR3 runs to 12 residues. The CDR3 coding sequence is TGTGCCAGCGGACAGGTCGGGGGTGAAGCTTTCTTT. Encoded protein: CASGQVGGEAFF.

The J gene is TRBJ2-7, the V gene TRBV5-1; the match to TRBD1 covers 8 bases. Germline CDR1 is SGHRS and CDR2 is YFSETQ. The CDR3 runs to 15 residues. V lost 1 base and J lost 2; bases outside the gene matches: 5. The CDR3 sequence is CASSLSWTGTYEQYF. The CDR3 region has the DNA TGCGCCAGCAGCTTGTCCTGGACAGGGACCTACGAGCAGTACTTC.

The chain has TRBV12-3 or TRBV12-4 and TRBJ1-5; tentatively, D is TRBD1 (5 bases). The CDR3 has 13 residues. V lost 8 bases, J lost 5 bases, and 13 bases lay in between. The CDR3: CASRGGFHQPQHF. The CDR3 DNA reads TGTGCCAGCCGGGGGGGTTTTCATCAGCCCCAGCATTTT.

The chain carries TRBV7-6 and TRBJ1-1; D might be TRBD1 (5 bases). V lost 6 bases to trimming and J lost 0 bases, with 11 bases between them. Germline V lookup: CDR1 SGHVS, CDR2 FNYEAQ. The CDR3 is 14 amino acids. In nucleotides, the CDR3 is TGTGCCAGCAGTCGACAGCAGATGAACACTGAAGCTTTCTTT. As protein: CASSRQQMNTEAFF.

At least ten counts were recorded for this clonotype. The chain couples TRBV6-2 or TRBV6-3 to TRBJ2-1; TRBD2 aligns across 8 bases. V lost 5 bases and J lost 0; bases outside the gene matches: 6. The CDR3 totals 16 residues. CDR1 and CDR2 from the germline V gene are MNHEY and SVGEGT. The CDR3 loop reads CASSGSGGRSYNEQFF. CDR3 DNA sequence: TGTGCCAGCAGTGGGAGCGGGGGCCGCTCCTACAATGAGCAGTTCTTC.

V and J are TRBV6-6 and TRBJ2-7, with D possibly being TRBD2 (6 bases). CDR1 MNHNY and CDR2 SVGAGI come from the germline V gene (reference sequence). Trimming took off 6 bases at V and 4 bases at J, with 13 bases between the two ends. The CDR3 spans 13 residues. In DNA form, the CDR3 reads TGTGCCAGCAGGAAACCGGGACTTTACGAGCAGTACGTC. Protein sequence: CASRKPGLYEQYV.

This clonotype was seen more than once but under ten times. The chain links TRBV21-1 to TRBJ1-6; the DNA was not used to check the table's D call, TRBD1. TRBV21-1 constitutes a pseudogene. The CDR3 runs to 15 residues. CDR3 amino acids: CASSKVRGPHSPLHF. CDR3 in DNA: TGTGCCAGCAGCAAAGTCAGGGGTCCGCATTCACCCCTCCACTTT.

The CDR3 nucleotides are TGCGCCAGCAGCGGGCGGGCTGGCCCTCCCAATGAGCAGTTCTTC. Translation gives CASSGRAGPPNEQFF. V is TRBV5-1 and J is TRBJ2-1; D is possibly TRBD2 (5 bases). CDR3 length: 15 amino acids. Looked up from germline, CDR1 is SGHRS and CDR2 is YFSETQ. Deletions cut 4 bases from V and 6 bases from J, with 17 bases between.

This rearrangement joins TRBV10-3 to TRBJ2-3; 13 nucleotides match TRBD2. V shed 6 bases, J shed 5 bases, and the junction held 5 bases outside the gene matches. The V gene's germline CDR1 is ENHRY and CDR2 SYGVKD. The CDR3 sequence is 15 residues long. The CDR3 loop is CAIRATSGGIDTQYF. The CDR3 nucleotides are TGTGCCATCAGGGCGACTAGCGGGGGGATAGATACGCAGTATTTT.

This clonotype was recorded a few times. This chain links TRBV6-2 or TRBV6-3 with TRBJ1-6, with D hard to call. V was cut by 2 bases and J by 7 bases, with 3 bases left in between. CDR3 length: 12 residues. Germline V gene sequence: CDR1 MNHEY, CDR2 SVGEGT. Here the CDR3 DNA reads TGTGCCAGCAGTTACGGCAATTCACCCCTCCACTTT. Its protein product is CASSYGNSPLHF.

This clonotype came up once. This sequence joins TRBV28 and TRBJ2-7, with a weak D call TRBD1 (6 bases). V lost 2 bases, J lost 5 bases, and 19 bases lay in between. Germline V CDR1 and CDR2: MDHEN, SYDVKM. This CDR3 region has 16 residues. The CDR3 bases are TGTGCCAGCAGTTTAGCCAGGGGCGGTAGAGCCCACGAGCAGTACGTC. Its translation: CASSLARGGRAHEQYV.

In its sample, this clonotype was seen a few times. The chain is built from TRBV20-1 and TRBJ2-5; TRBD2 matches at 11 bases. The CDR3 sequence is 14 residues long. Germline V lookup: CDR1 DFQATT, CDR2 SNEGSKA (reference sequence). J lost 5 bases, V lost 5 bases, and 7 bases had no gene match. The CDR3 region is CSAFSGGARETQYF. The CDR3 DNA is TGCAGTGCTTTTAGCGGGGGGGCCAGGGAGACCCAGTACTTC.

This clonotype was seen more than once but under ten times. The chain uses TRBV6-2 or TRBV6-3 and TRBJ2-7; 7 nucleotides align to TRBD2. Trimming took 2 bases from V and 2 from J; bases not matched to a gene: 18. This CDR3 is 19 amino acids long. Germline-derived CDR1 and CDR2 are MNHEY and SVGEGT. The CDR3, as DNA: TGTGCCAGCAGTTACCCAGGCGTGTCATCGTCGGGAGGCCCCTACGAGCAGTACTTC. Translation: CASSYPGVSSSGGPYEQYF.

This clonotype was seen just once. V and J are TRBV20-1 and TRBJ2-3; D perhaps matches TRBD2 (6 bases). CDR1 and CDR2 (germline): DFQATT, SNEGSKA (reference sequence). The CDR3 consists of 14 residues. V lost 3 bases and J lost 0, with 10 bases in between. DNA of the CDR3: TGCAGTGCTAGGGGGAGGAGAAGCACAGATACGCAGTATTTT. This sequence encodes CSARGRRSTDTQYF.

The chain recombines TRBV7-6 with TRBJ2-2, with D possibly TRBD1 on 6 matching bases. This CDR3 is built from 16 residues. Germline CDR1 reads SGHVS; CDR2 reads FNYEAQ. V was shortened by 6 bases and J by 4 bases, with 18 bases between the two germline ends. The CDR3 here is CASSQTGGVTTGELFF. The CDR3 DNA reads TGTGCCAGCAGTCAGACAGGCGGTGTGACCACCGGGGAGCTGTTTTTT.

This clonotype was found a few times. This chain uses TRBV27 with TRBJ1-2; no firm D call. V gave up 2 bases and J gave up 0 bases, with 10 bases separating them. CDR1 is MNHEY, CDR2 SMNVEV, per germline (reference sequence). This CDR3 spans 15 amino acids. This CDR3 reads CASSLNAGTNYGYTF. The CDR3 nucleotides read TGTGCCAGCAGTTTAAACGCCGGGACTAACTATGGCTACACCTTC.

This clonotype has just a few counts. The rearrangement links TRBV7-7 to TRBJ2-2, with a possible D match to TRBD1 (6 bases). V was clipped by 0 bases and J by 6 bases, with 11 bases between them. The CDR3 is 15 amino acids. Germline V gene lookup returns CDR1 SSHAT and CDR2 FNYEAQ (reference sequence). The CDR3 loop is CASSLALWGPGELFF. The CDR3 DNA reads TGTGCCAGCAGCTTAGCGCTCTGGGGGCCCGGGGAGCTGTTTTTT. The full variable domain, its missing parts supplied by reference TRBV7-7 and TRBJ2-2, is GAGVSQSPRYKVTKRGQDVTLRCDPISSHATLYWYQQALGQGPEFLTYFNYEAQPDKSGLPSDRFSAERPEGSISTLTIQRTEQRDSAMYRCASSLALWGPGELFFGEGSRLTVL.

This clonotype was recorded a few times. The V gene is TRBV6-5, the J gene TRBJ2-1; 8 bases agree with TRBD1. This CDR3 has 15 residues. Losses at the gene ends were 0 bases for V and 7 bases for J; bases not matched to a gene: 5. Germline-derived CDR1 and CDR2 are MNHEY and SVGAGI. The CDR3 protein is CASSYSRGQGNEQFF. The CDR3 DNA follows: TGTGCCAGCAGTTACTCCAGGGGGCAGGGTAATGAGCAGTTCTTC.

V and J are TRBV6-4 and TRBJ1-6; D not resolved. The CDR3 spans 13 residues. The V end lost 0 bases, the J end lost 6 bases, and 3 bases lay between the germline ends. The germline CDR1 and CDR2 sequences are MRHNA and SNTAGT. The CDR3 DNA reads TGTGCCAGCAGTGACTCGCCTAATTCACCCCTCCACTTT. Translating gives CASSDSPNSPLHF.